This T cell receptor beta chain was captured in a study of shared clonotypes between healthy human individuals. Terminally differentiated effector memory CD45RA+ cells were left out of the naive CD8 fraction, which was CD45RO-negative and positively selected for CCR7. The repertoire was sequenced with immunoSEQ multiplex PCR; TCRdb's copy has only in-frame clones and lacks some. There are 1.5 million to 2.5 million clones in the sample; 85% to 95% occur only once, and around 1% lies in the top ten. This receptor was taken from a man aged 18 to 30 in good health. Sequencing input: naive CD8+ T cells sorted from blood.

In nucleotides, the CDR3 is TGTGCCTGGAGTCGGGAGGACCAGCCCCAGCATTTT. Its protein is CAWSREDQPQHF. The genes are TRBV30 and TRBJ1-5, with D unclear. Trimming pared 2 bases from V and 7 bases from J, leaving 9 bases between. Germline assignment: CDR1 GTSNPN and CDR2 SVGIG (reference sequence). The CDR3 is 12 amino acids.